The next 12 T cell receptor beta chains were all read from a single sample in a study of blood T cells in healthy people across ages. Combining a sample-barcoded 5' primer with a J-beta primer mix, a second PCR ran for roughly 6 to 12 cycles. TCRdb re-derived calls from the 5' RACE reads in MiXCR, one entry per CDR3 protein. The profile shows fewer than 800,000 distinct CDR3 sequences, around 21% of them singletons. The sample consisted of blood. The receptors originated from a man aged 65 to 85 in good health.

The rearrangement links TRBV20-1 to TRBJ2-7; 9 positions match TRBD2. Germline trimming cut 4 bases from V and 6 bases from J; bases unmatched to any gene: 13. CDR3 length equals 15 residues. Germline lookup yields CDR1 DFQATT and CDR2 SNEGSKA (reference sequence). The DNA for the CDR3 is TGCAGTGCTAAGAAGGGACTAGCCCTTCTTGGCGAGCAGTACTTC. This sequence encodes CSAKKGLALLGEQYF.

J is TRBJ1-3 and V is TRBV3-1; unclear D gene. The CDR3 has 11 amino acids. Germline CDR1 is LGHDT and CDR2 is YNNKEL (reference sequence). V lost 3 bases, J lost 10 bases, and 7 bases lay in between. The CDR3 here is CASSHENTIYF. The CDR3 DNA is TGTGCCAGCAGCCATGAAAATACCATATATTTT.

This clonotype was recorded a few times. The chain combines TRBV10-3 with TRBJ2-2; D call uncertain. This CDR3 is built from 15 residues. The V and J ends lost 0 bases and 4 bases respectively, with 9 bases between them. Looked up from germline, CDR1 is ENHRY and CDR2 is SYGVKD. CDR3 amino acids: CAISESILTTGELFF. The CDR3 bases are TGTGCCATCAGTGAGTCAATATTGACCACCGGGGAGCTGTTTTTT.

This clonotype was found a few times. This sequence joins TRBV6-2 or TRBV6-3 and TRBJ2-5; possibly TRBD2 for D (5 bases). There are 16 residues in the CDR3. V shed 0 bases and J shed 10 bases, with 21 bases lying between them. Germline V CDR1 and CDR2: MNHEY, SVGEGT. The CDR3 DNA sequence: TGTGCCAGCAGTTACTCGAACCCGGGGATACATGCGCACCAGTACTTC. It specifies CASSYSNPGIHAHQYF.

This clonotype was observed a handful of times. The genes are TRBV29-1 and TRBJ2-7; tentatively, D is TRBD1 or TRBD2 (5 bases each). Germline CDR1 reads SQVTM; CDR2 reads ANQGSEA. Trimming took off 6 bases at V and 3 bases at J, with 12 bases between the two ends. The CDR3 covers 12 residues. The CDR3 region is CSVGTRRYEQYF. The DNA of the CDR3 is TGCAGCGTCGGGACCAGACGCTACGAGCAGTACTTC.

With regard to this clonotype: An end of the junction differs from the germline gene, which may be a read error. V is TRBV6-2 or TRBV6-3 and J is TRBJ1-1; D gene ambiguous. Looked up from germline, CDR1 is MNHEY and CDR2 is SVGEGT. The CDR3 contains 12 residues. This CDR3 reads CASSIPTPEIVF. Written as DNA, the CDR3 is TGTGCCAGCAGTATCCCCACTCCTGAGATCGTCTTT.

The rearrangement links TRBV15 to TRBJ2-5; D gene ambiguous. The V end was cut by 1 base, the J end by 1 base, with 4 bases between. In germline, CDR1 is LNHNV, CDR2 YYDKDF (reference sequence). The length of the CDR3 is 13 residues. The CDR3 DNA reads TGTGCCACCAGCAGAGGGACCCAAGAGACCCAGTACTTC. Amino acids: CATSRGTQETQYF.

CDR3 region: CASSLDASDYSGNEQFF. As DNA, the CDR3 is TGTGCCAGCAGCTTAGATGCTTCGGACTACTCCGGCAATGAGCAGTTCTTC. The chain couples TRBV11-2 to TRBJ2-1, with a possible D match to TRBD2 (6 bases). Germline CDR1 and CDR2: SGHAT and FQNNGV. Trimming took off 0 bases at V and 6 bases at J, with 18 bases between the two ends. The CDR3 totals 17 residues.

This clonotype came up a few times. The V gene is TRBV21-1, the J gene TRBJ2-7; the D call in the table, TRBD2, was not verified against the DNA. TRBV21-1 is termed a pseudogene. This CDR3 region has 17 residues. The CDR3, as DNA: TGTGCCAGCAGCAAAGTTACTAGCGGGGGTTACTCCTACGAGCAGTACTTC. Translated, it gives CASSKVTSGGYSYEQYF.

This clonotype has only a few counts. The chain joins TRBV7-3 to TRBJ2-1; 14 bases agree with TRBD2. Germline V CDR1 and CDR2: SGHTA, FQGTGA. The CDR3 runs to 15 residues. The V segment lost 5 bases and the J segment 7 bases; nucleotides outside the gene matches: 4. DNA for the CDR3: TGTGCCAGCAGCGGGACTAGCGGGAGTCAAAATGAGCAGTTCTTC. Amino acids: CASSGTSGSQNEQFF.

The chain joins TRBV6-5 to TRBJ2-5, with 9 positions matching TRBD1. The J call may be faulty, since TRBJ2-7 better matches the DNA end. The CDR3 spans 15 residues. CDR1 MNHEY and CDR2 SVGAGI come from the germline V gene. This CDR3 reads CASSSSGTGYYEQYF. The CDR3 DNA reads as TGTGCCAGCAGTTCATCCGGGACAGGGTATTACGAGCAGTACTTC.

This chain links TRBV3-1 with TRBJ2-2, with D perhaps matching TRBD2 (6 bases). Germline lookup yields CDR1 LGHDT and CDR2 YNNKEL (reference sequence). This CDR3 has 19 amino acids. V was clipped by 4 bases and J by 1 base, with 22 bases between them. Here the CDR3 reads CASSRVRPSALGNTGELFF. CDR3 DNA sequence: TGTGCCAGCAGCCGAGTTCGACCTAGCGCCCTCGGGAACACCGGGGAGCTGTTTTTT. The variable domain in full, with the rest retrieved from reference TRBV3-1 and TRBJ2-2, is DTAVSQTPKYLVTQMGNDKSIKCEQNLGHDTMYWYKQDSKKFLKIMFSYNNKELIINETVPNRFSPKSPDKAHLNLHINSLELGDSAVYFCASSRVRPSALGNTGELFFGEGSRLTVL.